This TCR beta chain stems from a study of shared clonotypes between healthy human individuals. The authors distributed each subset's genomic DNA evenly over several immunoSEQ plates. In the original workflow: Sequence data from immunoSEQ were junction-only and lacked quality scores; consequently, filtering differed. The method was immunoSEQ multiplex PCR; TCRdb's version includes in-frame clones alone and lacks a portion of them. V and J calls and clone size come straight from that table; D and trimming were deduced from the DNA. The sample consists of approximately 2,200,000 clones, about 92% of them appearing once. Naive CD8 cells comprised CD45RO-negative, CCR7-positively selected cells, excluding terminally differentiated effector memory CD45RA+ cells. On this clone itself: Its antigen is unidentified.

J was trimmed by 3 bases and V by 7 bases; bases with no gene match: 2. This CDR3 is built from 14 residues. Germline assignment: CDR1 MDHEN and CDR2 SYDVKM. Study-wide results and limits: Clonotype sharing among donors was expected to depend on sequencing depth.

The sequencing input was naive CD8+ T cells from PBMCs. The clonotype comes from a man between 18 and 29 years old in good health. Some clones in this sample may be carry-over from other donors' samples. The chain recombines TRBV28 with TRBJ2-1; the match to TRBD1 covers 11 bases. DNA for the CDR3: TGTGCCAGCACAGGGACAGGGGGCTACAATGAGCAGTTCTTC. Translated: CASTGTGGYNEQFF.